This is a list of T cell receptor beta chains from one sample in a study of T cells and Merkel cell carcinoma outcomes. TCRdb keeps only in-frame clones here, not all; method: immunoSEQ multiplex PCR. The sample records some 16,000 clones, 80% to 90% being singletons. The sample comprised tumor tissue from Merkel cell carcinoma. The receptors originated from a human donor with Merkel cell carcinoma. Both conserved end residues are part of each CDR3. A D gene is named only where the DNA matches it firmly. Only part of the rows carry a size: once, few, many, or a class if the clone is expanded.

V gene	D gene	clone size	CDR3 length	J gene	CDR3 DNA	CDR3 protein
TRBV5-4	-	-	15	TRBJ2-5	TGTGCCAGCACCACGGCGCAGGGGTCTGGGGAGACCCAGTACTTC	CASTTAQGSGETQYF
TRBV10-3	-	-	14	TRBJ1-3	TGTGCCATCACGGGACCGCTCTCTGGAAACACCATATATTTT	CAITGPLSGNTIYF
TRBV7-8	-	-	13	TRBJ2-1	TGTGCCAGCAGCTTATTGGTGGGGGATGAGCAGTTCTTC	CASSLLVGDEQFF
TRBV18	-	-	14	TRBJ2-3	TGTGCCAGCTCACCCAAGGGACGAGCAGATACGCAGTATTTT	CASSPKGRADTQYF
TRBV4-2	TRBD1	-	14	TRBJ1-2	TGTGCCAGCAGCCAGGACAGGGCCCATGCTGGCTACACCTTC	CASSQDRAHAGYTF
TRBV5-1	-	-	14	TRBJ1-1	TGCGCCAGCAGCTTGTACAGCCTGAACACTGAAGCTTTCTTT	CASSLYSLNTEAFF
TRBV30	-	-	12	TRBJ1-3	TGTGCCTGGATCAGGGGTTCGAACACCATATATTTT	CAWIRGSNTIYF
TRBV5-6	-	-	14	TRBJ1-4	TGTGCCAGCAGCCTGATAGCAACTAATGAAAAACTGTTTTTT	CASSLIATNEKLFF
TRBV28	-	-	13	TRBJ1-5	TGTGCCAGCACGGGTTGGGTCGGTCAGCCCCAGCATTTT	CASTGWVGQPQHF
TRBV18	TRBD2	once	17	TRBJ2-5	TGTGCCAGCTCACCGCCGGGACTAGCGGATCTAAAAGAGACCCAGTACTTC	CASSPPGLADLKETQYF
TRBV11-3	TRBD2	once	15	TRBJ2-5	TGTGCCAGCAGCTTTGGAGCGGGAGGGTCGGAGACCCAGTACTTC	CASSFGAGGSETQYF
TRBV7-8	TRBD1	once	13	TRBJ2-7	TGTGCCAGCACCTGGACAGGGACCTACGAGCAGTACTTC	CASTWTGTYEQYF
TRBV29-1	TRBD1	once	17	TRBJ2-5	TGCAGCGTTGAAGAAGCCCGGGACAGGGGTTCTCAAGAGACCCAGTACTTC	CSVEEARDRGSQETQYF
TRBV30	-	-	14	TRBJ1-1	TGTGCCTGGAGTACCGCTAACGGGGTTACTGAAGCTTTCTTT	CAWSTANGVTEAFF
TRBV18	TRBD1	-	15	TRBJ2-7	TGTGCCAGCTCACCTCAGGGACAGAGCTCCTACGAGCAGTACTTC	CASSPQGQSSYEQYF
TRBV18	-	-	15	TRBJ2-1	TGTGCCAGCTCACCCGCTCTGGGGGACAACAATGAGCAGTTCTTC	CASSPALGDNNEQFF
TRBV18	-	-	14	TRBJ2-7	TGTGCCAGCTCACCACTGGACAGACCGTACGAGCAGTACTTC	CASSPLDRPYEQYF
TRBV27	-	-	13	TRBJ2-5	TGTGCCAGCAGTCGAGGGTTCGAAGAGACCCAGTACTTC	CASSRGFEETQYF
TRBV11-2	-	-	12	TRBJ2-3	TGTGCCAGCAGCTTAGTGTACGATACGCAGTATTTT	CASSLVYDTQYF
TRBV6-5	-	-	16	TRBJ2-7	TGTGCCAGCAGTTACTCGAGTCAGGGAAGCTCCTACGAGCAGTACTTC	CASSYSSQGSSYEQYF
TRBV7-6	-	medium-sized	17	TRBJ2-7	TGTGCCAGCAGCGCTATCCCCGTAGGACTATTGACCTACGAGCAGTACTTC	CASSAIPVGLLTYEQYF
TRBV18	-	-	16	TRBJ1-4	TGTGCCAGCTCGCAAACGGGAGGACGGGGTAATGAAAAACTGTTTTTT	CASSQTGGRGNEKLFF
TRBV28	TRBD2	-	16	TRBJ2-7	TGTGCCAGCAGGCAACTAGCGGGAGAGGGCTCCTACGAGCAGTACTTC	CASRQLAGEGSYEQYF
TRBV2	-	-	14	TRBJ2-7	TGTGCCAGCAGGTTAGGGGGGAGCTCCTACGAGCAGTACTTC	CASRLGGSSYEQYF
TRBV29-1	TRBD1	-	13	TRBJ2-5	TGCAGCGCCTGGGACAGGGGATCGGAGACCCAGTACTTC	CSAWDRGSETQYF
TRBV25-1	-	-	12	TRBJ1-1	TGTGCCAGCAGGACAGTATACACTGAAGCTTTCTTT	CASRTVYTEAFF
TRBV2	TRBD1	medium-sized	16	TRBJ1-4	TGTGCCAGCAGCCGCAACAGGGGGTTAGCTAATGAAAAACTGTTTTTT	CASSRNRGLANEKLFF
TRBV6-1	TRBD1	few	15	TRBJ1-5	TGTGCCAGCAGCGAGGACAGGTGGTTGGATCAGCCCCAGCATTTT	CASSEDRWLDQPQHF
TRBV5-1	-	-	14	TRBJ2-7	TGCGCCAGCAGCCCGGTGGGGCAGTTCTACGAGCAGTACTTC	CASSPVGQFYEQYF
TRBV28	TRBD2	-	14	TRBJ2-7	TGTGCCAGCAGGGTACCTGGGACTACCTACGAGCAGTACTTC	CASRVPGTTYEQYF
TRBV5-1	-	once	14	TRBJ2-7	TGCGCCAGCAGCTTGGAAGCAGGGACCGACGAGCAGTACTTC	CASSLEAGTDEQYF
TRBV5-1	-	-	14	TRBJ2-7	TGCGCCAGCAGCTTGGGAACAGCGAACTACGAGCAGTACTTC	CASSLGTANYEQYF
TRBV9	-	-	13	TRBJ1-1	TGTGCCAGCAGCCCTACTTTGAACACTGAAGCTTTCTTT	CASSPTLNTEAFF
TRBV7-9	TRBD1	-	17	TRBJ2-2	TGTGCCAGCAGCCGAAAACCGGGACAGGGGGCCGCCGGGGAGCTGTTTTTT	CASSRKPGQGAAGELFF
TRBV2	-	-	14	TRBJ1-5	TGTGCCAGCAGTGATGGGCGGCCGAATCAGCCCCAGCATTTT	CASSDGRPNQPQHF
TRBV11-2	-	-	13	TRBJ2-7	TGTGCCAGCAGTCCTCGTGGGAGCTACGAGCAGTACTTC	CASSPRGSYEQYF
TRBV11-2	-	-	16	TRBJ1-1	TGTGCCAGCAGTAAACAGGGCCCAGGCATGAACACTGAAGCTTTCTTT	CASSKQGPGMNTEAFF
TRBV7-6	-	-	13	TRBJ2-3	TGTGCCAGCAGCTTTGGCAGGGAAGATACGCAGTATTTT	CASSFGREDTQYF
TRBV10-3	TRBD1	-	13	TRBJ1-1	TGTGCCATCGCGGGACAGGGAGACACTGAAGCTTTCTTT	CAIAGQGDTEAFF
TRBV7-9	TRBD1	once	15	TRBJ1-2	TGTGCCAGCAGCTCGGACAGGGGGAGTAACTATGGCTACACCTTC	CASSSDRGSNYGYTF
TRBV4-2	-	once	16	TRBJ1-2	TGTGCCAGCAGCCAAGATAGAACAGTGATCAACTATGGCTACACCTTC	CASSQDRTVINYGYTF
TRBV6-5	-	-	13	TRBJ2-2	TGTGCCAGCACTAAGGGTTATGGCGGGGAGCTGTTTTTT	CASTKGYGGELFF
TRBV28	TRBD1	-	15	TRBJ1-4	TGTGCCAGCAGTGGAACGGGACAGCCTAATGAAAAACTGTTTTTT	CASSGTGQPNEKLFF
TRBV30	-	-	13	TRBJ2-7	TGTGCCTGGAGTGTCGTAAGGGCCCGGGAGCAGTACTTC	CAWSVVRAREQYF
TRBV19	-	-	13	TRBJ2-5	TGTGCCAGTAGTATCGGGACCCTAGGGACCCAGTACTTC	CASSIGTLGTQYF
TRBV4-1	-	-	14	TRBJ2-1	TGCGCCAGCAGAGAAAGCTTTGGTAGGAATGAGCAGTTCTTC	CASRESFGRNEQFF
TRBV6-1	TRBD1	-	13	TRBJ1-6	TGTGCCAGCAGGACAGGGGATAATTCACCCCTCCACTTT	CASRTGDNSPLHF
TRBV9	TRBD2	-	16	TRBJ2-3	TGTGCCAGCAGCGGACAATTCGGGGGGGTGGTTGATACGCAGTATTTT	CASSGQFGGVVDTQYF
TRBV7-8	-	-	15	TRBJ1-4	TGTGCCAGCAGCTCCCGGACCGGACTTAATGAAAGACTGTTTTTT	CASSSRTGLNERLFF
TRBV10-2	TRBD1	-	15	TRBJ1-4	TGTGCCAGCAGGGGACAGGGGGCCGCTAATGAAAAACTGTTTTTT	CASRGQGAANEKLFF
TRBV10-3	TRBD1	-	14	TRBJ2-7	TGTGCCATCAGTTTGGGGACAGGGGACCGCGAGCAGTACTTC	CAISLGTGDREQYF
TRBV5-6	-	-	12	TRBJ2-3	TGTGCCAGCAGCTTGTATGCAGATACGCAGTATTTT	CASSLYADTQYF
TRBV2	-	medium-sized	12	TRBJ1-4	TGTGCCAGCAGTGGCAGGGATGAAAAACTGTTTTTT	CASSGRDEKLFF
TRBV5-1	-	-	13	TRBJ2-1	TGCGCCAGCAGCCAGGACAGTTACAATGAGCAGTTCTTC	CASSQDSYNEQFF
TRBV2	-	-	15	TRBJ1-4	TGTGCCAGCAGTGCAGATCATGCAACTAATGAAAAACTGTTTTTT	CASSADHATNEKLFF
TRBV2	TRBD1	-	13	TRBJ1-2	TGTGCCAGCAGTGGACAGGGTTTTGGTGGCTACACCTTC	CASSGQGFGGYTF
TRBV18	TRBD1	-	14	TRBJ1-1	TGTGCCAGCTCACCGGGACAGCTTAACACTGAAGCTTTCTTT	CASSPGQLNTEAFF
TRBV6-1	TRBD1	-	16	TRBJ1-4	TGTGCCAGCAGTGACCAGACAGGGGGCGATGGTGAAAAACTGTTTTTT	CASSDQTGGDGEKLFF
TRBV6-1	TRBD1	once	15	TRBJ1-4	TGTGCCAGCAGTGTTCGACAGGGGGGGGGTGAAAAACTGTTTTTT	CASSVRQGGGEKLFF
TRBV19	-	-	13	TRBJ1-1	TGTGCCAGTAGTACAGGACCGGGGACTGAAGCTTTCTTT	CASSTGPGTEAFF